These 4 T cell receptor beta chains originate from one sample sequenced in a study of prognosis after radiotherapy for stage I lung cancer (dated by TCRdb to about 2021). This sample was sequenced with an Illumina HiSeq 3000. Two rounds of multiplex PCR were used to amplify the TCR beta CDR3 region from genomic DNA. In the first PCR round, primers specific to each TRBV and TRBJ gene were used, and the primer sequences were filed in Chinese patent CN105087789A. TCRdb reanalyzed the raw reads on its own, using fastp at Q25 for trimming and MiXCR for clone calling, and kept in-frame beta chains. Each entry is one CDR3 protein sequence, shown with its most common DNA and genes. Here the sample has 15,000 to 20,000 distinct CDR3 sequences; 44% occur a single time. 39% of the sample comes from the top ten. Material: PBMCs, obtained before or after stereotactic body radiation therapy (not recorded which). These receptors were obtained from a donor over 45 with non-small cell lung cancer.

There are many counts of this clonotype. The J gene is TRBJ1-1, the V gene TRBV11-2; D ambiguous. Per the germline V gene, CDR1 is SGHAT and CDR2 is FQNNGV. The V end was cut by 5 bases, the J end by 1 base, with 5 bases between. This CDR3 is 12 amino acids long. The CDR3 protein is CASSLQNTEAFF. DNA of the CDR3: TGTGCCAGCAGCCTCCAGAACACTGAAGCTTTCTTT.

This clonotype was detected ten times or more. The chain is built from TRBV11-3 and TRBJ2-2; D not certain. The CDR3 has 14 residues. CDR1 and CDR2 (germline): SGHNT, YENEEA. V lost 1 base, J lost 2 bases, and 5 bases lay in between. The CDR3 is CASSLGGNTGELFF. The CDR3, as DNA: TGTGCCAGCAGCTTAGGAGGAAACACCGGGGAGCTGTTTTTT.

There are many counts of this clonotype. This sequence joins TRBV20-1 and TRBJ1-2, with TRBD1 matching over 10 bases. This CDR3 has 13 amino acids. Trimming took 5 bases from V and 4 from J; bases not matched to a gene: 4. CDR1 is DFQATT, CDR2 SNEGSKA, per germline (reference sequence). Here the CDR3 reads CSAWDRGVYGYTF. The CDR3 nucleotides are TGCAGTGCTTGGGACAGGGGAGTCTATGGCTACACCTTC.

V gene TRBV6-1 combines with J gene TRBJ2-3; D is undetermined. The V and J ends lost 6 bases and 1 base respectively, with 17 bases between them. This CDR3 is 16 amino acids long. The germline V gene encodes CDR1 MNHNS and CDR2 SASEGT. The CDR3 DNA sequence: TGTGCCAGCAGATATGGGCCCTCTTGGGGCACAGATACGCAGTATTTT. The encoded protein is CASRYGPSWGTDTQYF.